The 22 T cell receptor beta chains in this list originate from one sample, sequenced in a study of regulatory T cells in long-lasting Graves disease. Arm-PCR of CDR3 regions and iRepertoire HTBI primers were the basis on which TCR beta libraries were built. A single record per CDR3 protein comes from TCRdb applying MiXCR to the multiplex PCR reads. Here the sample spans nearly 350,000 distinct CDR3 sequences, about 19% being singletons. Described time point: persistent/refractory GD, antithyroid drugs over 5 years with positive TRAb. TCR sequences were obtained from RNA taken from PBMCs. The source was peripheral blood mononuclear cells (PBMCs), collected when the disease was refractory, from a patient treated with antithyroid drugs. The receptors derive from a female donor with Graves disease.

This clonotype was counted at least ten times. V gene TRBV2 combines with J gene TRBJ2-7; TRBD1 might be the D (5 bases). The V gene lost 3 bases and the J gene lost 3 bases, with 12 bases spanning the gap. Germline V gives CDR1 SNHLY, CDR2 FYNNEI. The CDR3 is 14 amino acids. This CDR3 reads CASSDGALDYEQYF. The CDR3 DNA follows: TGTGCCAGCAGTGATGGGGCCCTCGACTACGAGCAGTACTTC.

V gene TRBV7-8 combines with J gene TRBJ2-7; possible D gene TRBD2, 5 bases. CDR1 and CDR2 from the germline V gene are SGHVS and FQNEAQ. The length of the CDR3 is 15 residues. V shed 3 bases and J shed 2 bases, with 14 bases lying between them. As DNA, the CDR3 is TGTGCCAGCAGCTTCTCGAGGGATACCACCTACGAGCAGTACTTC. Translation gives CASSFSRDTTYEQYF.

There are a few counts of this clonotype. CDR3 in DNA: TGTGCCAGCAGCTTTGACAGGGGATCTGGCGAGCAGTACTTC. Its translation: CASSFDRGSGEQYF. The V gene is TRBV5-6, the J gene TRBJ2-7, with 8 bases fitting TRBD1. The J segment lost 6 bases and the V segment lost 2 bases, leaving 7 bases of the junction unmatched. Germline CDR1 is SGHDT and CDR2 is YYEEEE. This CDR3 spans 14 amino acids. The variable domain in full, with the rest retrieved from reference TRBV5-6 and TRBJ2-7, is DAGVTQSPTHLIKTRGQQVTLRCSPKSGHDTVSWYQQALGQGPQFIFQYYEEEERQRGNFPDRFSGHQFPNYSSELNVNALLLGDSALYLCASSFDRGSGEQYFGPGTRLTVT.

This rearrangement joins TRBV30 to TRBJ1-2, with TRBD1 matching 9 bases. This CDR3 region has 16 residues. Trimming cost V 5 bases and J 6 bases; bases outside gene matches: 16. CDR1 and CDR2 from the germline V gene are GTSNPN and SVGIG (reference sequence). The CDR3 DNA sequence: TGTGCCTGGCGTAATCCCGGGACAGGGCCCTATGATGGCTACACCTTC. The encoded protein is CAWRNPGTGPYDGYTF.

This clonotype was recorded many times. Here the CDR3 reads CSARVSLAKNIQYF. The DNA of the CDR3 is TGCAGTGCTAGAGTATCCCTAGCCAAAAACATTCAGTACTTC. The gene calls are TRBV20-1 and TRBJ2-4; D uncertain. The germline CDR1 and CDR2 sequences are DFQATT and SNEGSKA (reference sequence). The ends were cut back, 1 base at V and 0 bases at J, with 7 bases in the middle. The CDR3 contains 14 residues.

The J gene is TRBJ2-7, the V gene TRBV20-1; TRBD2 agrees at 10 bases. The CDR3 extends over 14 amino acids. V trimming: 5 bases; J trimming: 4 bases; junction bases outside the gene matches: 8. CDR1 is DFQATT, CDR2 SNEGSKA, per germline (reference sequence). The CDR3 DNA reads TGCAGTGCTTGGCCCCTAGCGGGAGCTTACGAGCAGTACTTC. This encodes CSAWPLAGAYEQYF.

This clonotype turned up a few times. The gene calls are TRBV6-1 and TRBJ2-7, with 9 bases fitting TRBD2. The CDR3 consists of 12 residues. The V gene end was trimmed by 8 bases and the J gene end by 6 bases; junction bases not matched to a gene: 5. Germline loops: CDR1 MNHNS, CDR2 SASEGT. CDR3 amino acids: CASFGLASEQYF. CDR3 in DNA: TGTGCCAGCTTCGGACTAGCGAGCGAGCAGTACTTC.

The V call is TRBV20-1, the J call TRBJ2-2; maybe TRBD1 (6 bases). Germline V lookup: CDR1 DFQATT, CDR2 SNEGSKA (reference sequence). This CDR3 is built from 13 residues. Trimming took 6 bases from V and 1 from J, leaving 9 bases between them. The CDR3 here is CSAMDRNTGELFF. The CDR3 DNA is TGCAGTGCAATGGACAGGAACACCGGGGAGCTGTTTTTT.

This clonotype was picked up many times. The rearrangement links TRBV27 to TRBJ2-7; D is uncertain. In germline, CDR1 is MNHEY, CDR2 SMNVEV (reference sequence). Trimming took 5 bases from V and 0 from J, leaving 8 bases between them. The CDR3 totals 13 residues. CDR3: CASSLRPSYEQYF. The CDR3, as DNA: TGTGCCAGCAGTCTCCGCCCCTCCTACGAGCAGTACTTC.

In its sample, this clonotype was seen many times. V is TRBV12-3 or TRBV12-4 and J is TRBJ2-5; 8 nucleotides align to TRBD2. The junction had 13 bases not matched to a gene; V was cut back by 6 bases and J by 1 base. CDR3 size: 17 residues. CDR3 nucleotide sequence: TGTGCCAGCAGCCCCGGCCGGGGGAGCGGGGGCCAAGAGACCCAGTACTTC. Translating gives CASSPGRGSGGQETQYF.

This clonotype was found many times. V and J are TRBV3-1 and TRBJ1-2; D may be TRBD1 (5 bases). The CDR3 totals 15 residues. V was shortened by 3 bases and J by 4 bases, with 15 bases between the two germline ends. Germline values: CDR1 LGHDT, CDR2 YNNKEL (reference sequence). The CDR3, as DNA: TGTGCCAGCAGCCATAGGGACCGCAACTCCTATGGCTACACCTTC. Protein sequence: CASSHRDRNSYGYTF.

This clonotype occurred many times. The genes are TRBV2 and TRBJ1-1; 8 nucleotides align to TRBD1. The CDR3 consists of 19 residues. The germline gives CDR1 SNHLY, CDR2 FYNNEI. V was pared by 2 bases and J by 1 base, with 15 bases of the junction left unmatched. CDR3 in DNA: TGTGCCAGCAGTGAAAAGACGGTGCGGGGAGACAGGGGGAACACTGAAGCTTTCTTT. Translating it yields CASSEKTVRGDRGNTEAFF.

The chain couples TRBV7-9 to TRBJ1-1; no definite D call. The germline V gene encodes CDR1 SEHNR and CDR2 FQNEAQ (reference sequence). The V and J ends lost 4 bases and 7 bases respectively, with 7 bases between them. The CDR3 has 11 amino acids. Here the CDR3 DNA reads TGTGCCAGCAGCTCCCTAGTTGAAGCTTTCTTT. Its protein is CASSSLVEAFF.

This clonotype was detected many times. The chain carries TRBV2 and TRBJ2-7, with a weak D call TRBD1 (6 bases). Germline V gene data show CDR1 as SNHLY and CDR2 as FYNNEI. The CDR3 extends over 14 amino acids. V lost 6 bases and J lost 2, with 14 bases in between. CDR3: CASRGVRGTYEQYF. The DNA of the CDR3 is TGTGCCAGCAGGGGGGTCAGGGGTACCTACGAGCAGTACTTC.

The rearrangement uses TRBV12-3 or TRBV12-4 and TRBJ1-2; the match to TRBD1 covers 8 bases. This CDR3 is built from 15 residues. The junction had 11 bases not matched to a gene; V was cut back by 7 bases and J by 4 bases. CDR3 region: CASNHNQGAGYGYTF. In DNA form, the CDR3 reads TGTGCCAGCAACCATAACCAGGGGGCGGGCTATGGCTACACCTTC.

This clonotype came up many times. V and J are TRBV28 and TRBJ2-5; D perhaps matches TRBD2 (6 bases). From germline, CDR1 is MDHEN and CDR2 SYDVKM. The CDR3 spans 16 residues. Trimming left V 4 bases short and J 4 bases short, with 19 bases between. The CDR3 sequence is CASSSIGGALRETQYF. In nucleotides, the CDR3 is TGTGCCAGCAGTTCCATCGGGGGAGCCCTCAGAGAGACCCAGTACTTC.

This clonotype was observed a few times. The chain employs TRBV5-8 and TRBJ2-3, with a tentative D call TRBD1 (6 bases). Trimming left V 4 bases short and J 5 bases short, with 17 bases between. CDR1 is SGHTS, CDR2 YDEGEE, per germline. The CDR3 has 15 amino acids. CDR3 coding DNA: TGTGCCAGCAGCCCCCAGGGGCGTGGGAAAGATACGCAGTATTTT. Its translation is CASSPQGRGKDTQYF.

This clonotype has ten or more counts. The chain joins TRBV6-5 to TRBJ2-5; D may be TRBD1 or TRBD2 (5 bases each). The V gene lost 3 bases and the J gene lost 2 bases, with 13 bases spanning the gap. This CDR3 comprises 15 residues. Germline CDR1 reads MNHEY; CDR2 reads SVGAGI. CDR3 nucleotide sequence: TGTGCCAGCAGTTATGGGACGAGATTACAAGAGACCCAGTACTTC. Encoded protein: CASSYGTRLQETQYF.

This clonotype was seen more than once but under ten times. The chain recombines TRBV20-1 with TRBJ1-6; D ambiguous. V was clipped by 3 bases and J by 0 bases, with 9 bases between them. This CDR3 comprises 15 residues. Germline lookup yields CDR1 DFQATT and CDR2 SNEGSKA (reference sequence). This CDR3 reads CSASLQSSYNSPLHF. The CDR3 coding sequence is TGCAGTGCTAGTTTGCAGAGCTCCTATAATTCACCCCTCCACTTT.

There are many counts of this clonotype. This sequence joins TRBV2 and TRBJ1-2, with no clear D. V was shortened by 8 bases and J by 4 bases, with 14 bases between the two germline ends. In germline, CDR1 is SNHLY, CDR2 FYNNEI. CDR3 size: 13 residues. The CDR3 is CASFRVPTYGYTF. The CDR3 region has the DNA TGTGCCAGCTTTCGGGTTCCTACCTATGGCTACACCTTC.

This clonotype was picked up many times. The rearrangement links TRBV7-9 to TRBJ2-5; a weak D match, TRBD2 (5 bases). CDR3 length equals 14 residues. Trimming removed 4 bases from V and 3 bases from J, with 12 bases in between. Per the germline V gene, CDR1 is SEHNR and CDR2 is FQNEAQ (reference sequence). The CDR3 DNA reads TGTGCCAGCAGCTCCCACCTCGGGGAAGAGACCCAGTACTTC. Its translation: CASSSHLGEETQYF.

This clonotype came up many times. The chain recombines TRBV6-5 with TRBJ2-2, with TRBD1 matching 11 bases. The V gene's germline CDR1 is MNHEY and CDR2 SVGAGI. The CDR3 runs 17 residues. Trimming cost V 2 bases and J 0 bases; bases outside gene matches: 2. The CDR3 reads CASSYGTGGANTGELFF. In DNA, the CDR3 is TGTGCCAGCAGTTACGGGACAGGGGGGGCGAACACCGGGGAGCTGTTTTTT.